The sequence of this T cell receptor beta chain was determined in a study of cytomegalovirus exposure and HLA in healthy donors. Study-wide points: It is likely that the observed cluster of highly shared sequence variants was a sequencing artifact.

The germline CDR1 and CDR2 sequences are SGHRS and YFSETQ. The CDR3 sequence is 14 residues long. Trimming shortened V by 3 bases and J by 4 bases, and 10 bases separated the two germline ends. A note on this clone: Its antigen is unidentified.

Amplification used 60 Vbeta primers and 13 Jbeta primers. Assay: immunoSEQ multiplex PCR; the TCRdb copy retains only in-frame clones and omits some. The table for this sample gives 200,000 to 250,000 clones. This rearrangement joins TRBV5-1 to TRBJ1-4, with a possible D match to TRBD1 (5 bases). Sequencing input: PBMCs. The receptor was isolated from a girl between 2 and 10 years old in good health and CMV-seropositive. This CDR3 is CASSWRGDNEKLFF. As DNA, the CDR3 is TGCGCCAGCAGCTGGCGGGGCGATAATGAAAAACTGTTTTTT.